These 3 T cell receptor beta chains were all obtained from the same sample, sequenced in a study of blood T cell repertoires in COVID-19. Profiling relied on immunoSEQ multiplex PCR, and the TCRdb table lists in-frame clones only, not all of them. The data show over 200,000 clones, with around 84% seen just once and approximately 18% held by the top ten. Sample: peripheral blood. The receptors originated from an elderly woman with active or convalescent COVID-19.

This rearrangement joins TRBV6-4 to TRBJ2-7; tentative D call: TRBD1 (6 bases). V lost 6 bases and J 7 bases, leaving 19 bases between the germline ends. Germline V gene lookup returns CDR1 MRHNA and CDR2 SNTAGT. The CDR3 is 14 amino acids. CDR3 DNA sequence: TGTGCCAGCAGCCACCCCAGACAGGCCATGGAGCAGTACTTC. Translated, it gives CASSHPRQAMEQYF.

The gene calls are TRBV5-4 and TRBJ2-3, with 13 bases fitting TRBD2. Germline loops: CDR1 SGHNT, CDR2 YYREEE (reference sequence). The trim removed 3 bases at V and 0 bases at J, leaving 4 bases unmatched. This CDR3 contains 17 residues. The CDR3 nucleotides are TGTGCCAGCAGCTCGGCGGGACTAGCGGGGAGCACAGATACGCAGTATTTT. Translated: CASSSAGLAGSTDTQYF.

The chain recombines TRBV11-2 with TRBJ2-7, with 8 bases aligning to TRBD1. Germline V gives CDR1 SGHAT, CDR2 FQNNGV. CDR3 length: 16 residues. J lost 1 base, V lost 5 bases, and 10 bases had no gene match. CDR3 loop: CASSPGGGKGSYEQYF. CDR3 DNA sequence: TGTGCCAGCAGCCCAGGGGGCGGGAAAGGGTCCTACGAGCAGTACTTC.